The 25 T cell receptor beta chains in this list originate from one sample, sequenced in a study of T-cell memory formation after mild COVID-19. TCRdb redid the calling of the 5' RACE reads with MiXCR, one entry per CDR3 protein. The sample holds about 90,000 distinct CDR3 sequences, less than 15% seen once. Sequenced material: PBMCs or a T cell subset sorted from them (not recorded which). These receptors all come from a young man who had mild COVID-19 (a few samples of this study predate the infection). Cell type and time point are not known.

This clonotype occurred many times. The chain uses TRBV10-3 and TRBJ1-5; 7 bases are a match to TRBD1. The CDR3 runs to 16 residues. From germline, CDR1 is ENHRY and CDR2 SYGVKD. V gave up 0 bases and J gave up 3 bases; unmatched junction bases: 5. CDR3 nucleotide sequence: TGTGCCATCAGTGAGTCGAGACAGGGTCTCAATCAGCCCCAGCATTTT. As protein: CAISESRQGLNQPQHF.

This clonotype was detected ten times or more. The CDR3: CASSLVGTPNQQFF. CDR3 DNA sequence: TGTGCCAGCAGCTTAGTGGGGACTCCCAACCAGCAGTTCTTC. The chain combines TRBV7-9 with TRBJ2-1, with D maybe TRBD2 (6 bases). V was pared by 1 base and J by 11 bases, with 15 bases between. The length of the CDR3 is 14 residues. Germline CDR1 and CDR2: SEHNR and FQNEAQ (reference sequence).

V gene TRBV7-9 combines with J gene TRBJ1-1; D might be TRBD1 (5 bases). Trimming took 1 base from V and 11 from J, leaving 11 bases between them. From germline, CDR1 is SEHNR and CDR2 FQNEAQ (reference sequence). The CDR3 covers 12 residues. The CDR3 DNA reads as TGTGCCAGCAGCTTAGGGGGGGAGAATGCTTTCTTT. Protein: CASSLGGENAFF.

This rearrangement joins TRBV9 to TRBJ1-5, with a possible D match to TRBD1 (6 bases). Looked up from germline, CDR1 is SGDLS and CDR2 is YYNGEE. V dropped 0 bases and J dropped 0 bases, with 7 bases sitting between them. This CDR3 spans 15 amino acids. The CDR3 DNA reads as TGTGCCAGCAGCGTAGGACAGGATAGCAATCAGCCCCAGCATTTT. This translates into CASSVGQDSNQPQHF. Looking up the rest from reference TRBV9 and TRBJ1-5 gives the full variable domain: DSGVTQTPKHLITATGQRVTLRCSPRSGDLSVYWYQQSLDQGLQFLIQYYNGEERAKGNILERFSAQQFPDLHSELNLSSLELGDSALYFCASSVGQDSNQPQHFGDGTRLSIL.

This clonotype has only a few counts. The V and J genes are TRBV4-1 and TRBJ2-2, with 7 bases that match TRBD1. The CDR3 covers 14 residues. The germline V gene encodes CDR1 MGHRA and CDR2 YSYEKL. Trimming at V came to 4 bases and at J to 4 bases, leaving 3 bases not matched to a gene. The CDR3 DNA follows: TGCGCCAGCAGCCTCTACAGGGGCACCGGGGAGCTGTTTTTT. Its protein is CASSLYRGTGELFF.

V is TRBV11-2 and J is TRBJ1-1, with 10 bases that match TRBD1. This CDR3 is 16 amino acids long. The germline CDR1 and CDR2 sequences are SGHAT and FQNNGV. V trimming: 1 base; J trimming: 3 bases; junction bases outside the gene matches: 5. The CDR3 region is CASSLGDRGSDTEAFF. The CDR3 region has the DNA TGTGCCAGCAGCTTAGGGGACAGGGGATCGGACACTGAAGCTTTCTTT.

This clonotype was detected only a few times. The chain carries TRBV7-9 and TRBJ2-7; D gene uncertain. This CDR3 spans 12 amino acids. Germline CDR1 SEHNR, CDR2 FQNEAQ (reference sequence). Trimming removed 5 bases at V and 6 bases at J, with 11 bases between. The CDR3 is CASSQNYVEQYF. For the CDR3, the DNA is TGTGCCAGCAGCCAGAACTACGTCGAGCAGTACTTC.

This clonotype was recorded a few times. The rearrangement links TRBV4-3 to TRBJ1-2, with D tentatively TRBD1 (6 bases). The V gene lost 3 bases and the J gene lost 7 bases, with 21 bases spanning the gap. Per the germline V gene, CDR1 is LGHNA and CDR2 is YSLEER. This CDR3 contains 16 residues. This chain's CDR3 is CASSQPATGMLGGYTF. The CDR3, as DNA: TGCGCCAGCAGCCAGCCGGCTACAGGGATGCTCGGTGGCTACACCTTC.

CDR3: CASSLGSGTVNIQYF. The DNA of the CDR3 is TGTGCCAGCAGTTTAGGGTCCGGGACGGTAAACATTCAGTACTTC. This sequence joins TRBV28 and TRBJ2-4, with D perhaps given as TRBD1 or TRBD2 (5 bases each). CDR3 length: 15 amino acids. Trimming took off 2 bases at V and 6 bases at J, with 14 bases between the two ends. Germline loops: CDR1 MDHEN, CDR2 SYDVKM.

This clonotype was observed once. The genes are TRBV5-1 and TRBJ1-2; D unclear. V lost 0 bases to trimming and J lost 5 bases, with 23 bases between them. The CDR3 is made up of 18 amino acids. Germline values: CDR1 SGHRS, CDR2 YFSETQ. CDR3 nucleotide sequence: TGCGCCAGCAGCTTGGCAGGACGCGCGGTGTCCCATAGATATGGCTACACCTTC. Its translation: CASSLAGRAVSHRYGYTF.

The rearrangement uses TRBV4-2 and TRBJ1-6; D possibly corresponds to TRBD1 (5 bases). This CDR3 comprises 20 residues. The V end lost 3 bases, the J end lost 0 bases, and 21 bases lay between the germline ends. Germline CDR1 reads LGHNA; CDR2 reads YNFKEQ. For the CDR3, the DNA is TGTGCCAGCAGCCACGCCCCCCGGGGCCCGGAGAGCTCCTATAATTCACCCCTCCACTTT. Its translation: CASSHAPRGPESSYNSPLHF.

This clonotype was counted between two and nine times. V usage is TRBV29-1 and J usage is TRBJ2-2; tentative D call: TRBD1 (5 bases). V lost 3 bases to trimming and J lost 6 bases, with 14 bases between them. The CDR3 is 14 residues long. Looked up from germline, CDR1 is SQVTM and CDR2 is ANQGSEA. The CDR3 sequence: CSVEVRAYAGELFF. The CDR3 region has the DNA TGCAGCGTTGAGGTCAGGGCGTACGCCGGGGAGCTGTTTTTT.

The chain links TRBV7-9 to TRBJ2-1; 13 positions agree with TRBD2. The CDR3 covers 15 residues. The V gene's germline CDR1 is SEHNR and CDR2 FQNEAQ (reference sequence). J was trimmed by 6 bases and V by 5 bases; bases with no gene match: 4. DNA of the CDR3: TGTGCCAGCAGCCTGGGACTAGCGGGGATCAATGAGCAGTTCTTC. Amino acids: CASSLGLAGINEQFF.

This clonotype was observed once. As DNA, the CDR3 is TGTGCCAGCAGTAAGACAGGGGCGGGAGGCTACACCTTC. This encodes CASSKTGAGGYTF. The chain joins TRBV6-6 to TRBJ1-2, with TRBD1 identical over 8 bases. The CDR3 runs 13 residues. Germline loops: CDR1 MNHNY, CDR2 SVGAGI (reference sequence). The V segment lost 5 bases and the J segment 8 bases; nucleotides outside the gene matches: 7.

This clonotype showed up many times. The J gene is TRBJ2-3, the V gene TRBV9; 9 bases match TRBD2. With V trimmed by 4 bases and J by 2 bases, 11 bases remained unmatched. CDR1 and CDR2 from the germline V gene are SGDLS and YYNGEE. The CDR3 runs 17 residues. This CDR3 is CASSPRGSGGPTDTQYF. The CDR3 nucleotides are TGTGCCAGCAGCCCCCGTGGTAGCGGGGGACCCACAGATACGCAGTATTTT. Looking up the rest from reference TRBV9 and TRBJ2-3 gives the full variable domain: DSGVTQTPKHLITATGQRVTLRCSPRSGDLSVYWYQQSLDQGLQFLIQYYNGEERAKGNILERFSAQQFPDLHSELNLSSLELGDSALYFCASSPRGSGGPTDTQYFGPGTRLTVL.

This chain connects TRBV5-6 to TRBJ2-7; D remains unclear. The CDR3 runs 17 residues. Germline V CDR1 and CDR2: SGHDT, YYEEEE. V was shortened by 3 bases and J by 0 bases, with 19 bases between the two germline ends. The CDR3 nucleotides are TGTGCCAGCAGCTCGACCTCTGGAGTGGTAAGCTCCTACGAGCAGTACGTC. Translating it yields CASSSTSGVVSSYEQYV.

The V gene is TRBV5-1, the J gene TRBJ2-1, with unresolved D. The CDR3 sequence is 15 residues long. Germline loops: CDR1 SGHRS, CDR2 YFSETQ. The V and J ends lost 4 bases and 2 bases respectively, with 13 bases between them. The CDR3 DNA is TGCGCCAGCAGCAATGAAGGCCTCACCTACAATGAGCAGTTCTTC. Its translation is CASSNEGLTYNEQFF.

This clonotype has more than one count but fewer than ten. The J gene is TRBJ2-3, the V gene TRBV5-1; D tentatively fits TRBD1 or TRBD2 (5 bases each). CDR1 and CDR2 (germline): SGHRS, YFSETQ. The CDR3 is made up of 16 amino acids. V was pared by 4 bases and J by 2 bases, with 17 bases between. The CDR3 sequence is CASSGYWDGSTDTQYF. The DNA of the CDR3 is TGCGCCAGCAGCGGATACTGGGACGGATCCACAGATACGCAGTATTTT. Drawing the rest from reference TRBV5-1 and TRBJ2-3, the complete variable domain is KAGVTQTPRYLIKTRGQQVTLSCSPISGHRSVSWYQQTPGQGLQFLFEYFSETQRNKGNFPGRFSGRQFSNSRSEMNVSTLELGDSALYLCASSGYWDGSTDTQYFGPGTRLTVL.

This clonotype was observed a few times. This rearrangement joins TRBV14 to TRBJ2-7; TRBD1 is a possible D gene (6 bases). Germline V CDR1 and CDR2: SGHDN, FVKESK. Deletions cut 4 bases from V and 1 base from J, with 14 bases between. The CDR3 has 15 amino acids. Here the CDR3 DNA reads TGTGCCAGCAGCCCGGACAGCGAGAGATCCTACGAGCAGTACGTC. Protein: CASSPDSERSYEQYV.

In its sample, this clonotype was seen many times. The chain is built from TRBV4-1 and TRBJ2-5; D call uncertain. Germline assignment: CDR1 MGHRA and CDR2 YSYEKL. There are 14 residues in the CDR3. The germline V and J ends were trimmed by 3 bases and 1 base, with 9 bases remaining between them. The CDR3 is CASSQERSQETQYF. The CDR3 nucleotides read TGCGCCAGCAGCCAGGAACGTTCCCAAGAGACCCAGTACTTC.

The chain employs TRBV4-1 and TRBJ2-7; 9 positions agree with TRBD2. Germline values: CDR1 MGHRA, CDR2 YSYEKL. Trimming at V came to 3 bases and at J to 6 bases, leaving 0 bases not matched to a gene. The CDR3 runs 12 residues. The CDR3 reads CASSQGLAEQYF. The CDR3 DNA reads TGCGCCAGCAGCCAGGGACTAGCCGAGCAGTACTTC.

This clonotype was counted between two and nine times. The chain carries TRBV4-3 and TRBJ1-2; D remains unclear. Trimming cost V 1 base and J 3 bases, with 21 bases left between them. Germline CDR1 LGHNA, CDR2 YSLEER. The CDR3 consists of 18 residues. The CDR3 reads CASSQVDVGWSRDYGYTF. DNA of the CDR3: TGCGCCAGCAGCCAAGTGGATGTCGGCTGGTCGAGGGACTATGGCTACACCTTC.

This clonotype has only a few counts. The J gene is TRBJ2-5, the V gene TRBV29-1, with D possibly being TRBD1 (5 bases). Germline CDR1 is SQVTM and CDR2 is ANQGSEA. The CDR3 covers 12 residues. Trimming stripped 3 bases from V and 3 bases from J, with 8 bases between. DNA of the CDR3: TGCAGCGTTGACCCGACAGAAGAGACCCAGTACTTC. It specifies CSVDPTEETQYF. The variable domain in full, with the rest retrieved from reference TRBV29-1 and TRBJ2-5, is SAVISQKPSRDICQRGTSLTIQCQVDSQVTMMFWYRQQPGQSLTLIATANQGSEATYESGFVIDKFPISRPNLTFSTLTVSNMSPEDSSIYLCSVDPTEETQYFGPGTRLLVL.

V and J are TRBV5-6 and TRBJ1-2, with no clear D. Germline lookup yields CDR1 SGHDT and CDR2 YYEEEE. The CDR3 covers 17 residues. Trimming pared 4 bases from V and 4 bases from J, leaving 23 bases between. DNA for the CDR3: TGTGCCAGCAGCCCCGGCCACTCCGTTTTGGTTCCCTATGGCTACACCTTC. It encodes CASSPGHSVLVPYGYTF.

The rearrangement joins TRBV4-1 to TRBJ1-1; D gene ambiguous. Trimming pared 1 base from V and 0 bases from J, leaving 6 bases between. Germline CDR1 MGHRA, CDR2 YSYEKL. CDR3 length equals 14 residues. This CDR3 reads CASSQAIMNTEAFF. DNA of the CDR3: TGCGCCAGCAGCCAAGCGATAATGAACACTGAAGCTTTCTTT.